What follows describes a single T cell receptor (beta chain). The antigen is not known. A much larger clone lies one base from this, so it may be a read error. The read ends 3 residues shy of where the CDR3 ends; the end is completed using the germline J gene. The sample is drawn from a study of T cell clonality in common variable immunodeficiency. In germline, CDR1 is SGHTA, CDR2 FQGNSA. This CDR3 contains 14 residues. General study results and limits: What drives increased CVID clonality needs T cell subpopulation sequencing. CVID subjects shared fewer TCRbeta clones than healthy controls did. TCRbeta clonality was increased in CVID versus healthy controls.

Profiled with immunoSEQ multiplex PCR; TCRdb holds only in-frame clones, not every one. Observed in the sample are some 50,000 clones, none of them singletons. The genes are TRBV7-2 and TRBJ2-3; 7 positions agree with TRBD1. The TCR comes from a person aged 18 to 69 in good health. The sequencing sample was made of peripheral blood mononuclear cells. This chain's CDR3 is CASSIQGIDQPQYF. CDR3 bases read: TGTGCCAGCAGCATACAGGGGATTGATCAGCCG.